Below are 21 T cell receptor beta chains sequenced from a single sample in a study of cytomegalovirus exposure and HLA in healthy donors. The study ran its PCR with 60 Vbeta and 13 Jbeta primers. Measured with immunoSEQ multiplex PCR; TCRdb has only the in-frame clones, and not every one. The table has around 160,000 clones, around 80% seen once. Input material: PBMCs. Receptors were obtained from a male donor in good health and CMV-seronegative.

Only one count was recorded for this clone. The chain recombines TRBV28 with TRBJ2-2, with TRBD2 identical over 9 bases. The CDR3 has 16 amino acids. The germline V gene encodes CDR1 MDHEN and CDR2 SYDVKM. Trimming cost V 3 bases and J 4 bases; bases outside gene matches: 6. The DNA for the CDR3 is TGTGCCAGCAGTTTGCTAGCGGGAATACTCACCGGGGAGCTGTTTTTT. Translated, it gives CASSLLAGILTGELFF. The variable domain in full, completed from reference TRBV28 and TRBJ2-2, reads DVKVTQSSRYLVKRTGEKVFLECVQDMDHENMFWYRQDPGLGLRLIYFSYDVKMKEKGDIPEGYSVSREKKERFSLILESASTNQTSMYLCASSLLAGILTGELFFGEGSRLTVL.

This clone was counted once. This sequence joins TRBV5-1 and TRBJ2-7; the match to TRBD1 covers 9 bases. The CDR3 loop spans 13 amino acids. V trimming: 4 bases; J trimming: 4 bases; junction bases outside the gene matches: 3. CDR1 and CDR2 from the germline V gene are SGHRS and YFSETQ. The CDR3 DNA sequence: TGCGCCAGCAGCCCGGACAGGGGTTACGAGCAGTACTTC. It specifies CASSPDRGYEQYF.

This clone was recorded a few times. The genes are TRBV30 and TRBJ2-5; perhaps TRBD1 as D (5 bases). The germline V gene encodes CDR1 GTSNPN and CDR2 SVGIG (reference sequence). This CDR3 region has 11 residues. Trimming removed 5 bases from V and 4 bases from J, with 8 bases in between. The CDR3: CAWGAGETQYF. Written as DNA, the CDR3 is TGTGCCTGGGGGGCCGGAGAGACCCAGTACTTC.

The V call is TRBV7-9, the J call TRBJ2-7; D possibly corresponds to TRBD1 (5 bases). The CDR3 has 12 amino acids. V lost 10 bases and J lost 2, with 12 bases in between. Germline V CDR1 and CDR2: SEHNR, FQNEAQ (reference sequence). The CDR3 DNA is TGTGCCACCACAGGAGTCACCTACGAGCAGTACTTC. As protein: CATTGVTYEQYF.

The chain uses TRBV5-6 and TRBJ2-7, with D maybe TRBD2 (6 bases). V dropped 2 bases and J dropped 4 bases, with 13 bases sitting between them. CDR3 length: 14 amino acids. Germline-derived CDR1 and CDR2 are SGHDT and YYEEEE. CDR3 loop: CASSFRESPYEQYF. The CDR3 DNA follows: TGTGCCAGCAGCTTTCGGGAGTCACCATACGAGCAGTACTTC.

The V call is TRBV5-8, the J call TRBJ2-2; a possible D gene is TRBD2 (5 bases). With 10 bases removed from V and 5 bases from J, the gap between germline ends came to 12 bases. Germline V lookup: CDR1 SGHTS, CDR2 YDEGEE. There are 12 residues in the CDR3. CDR3 protein: CAGGAVTGELFF. DNA for the CDR3: TGTGCCGGTGGAGCGGTTACCGGGGAGCTGTTTTTT.

The chain has TRBV7-3 and TRBJ2-1; 12 bases match TRBD2. The J segment lost 7 bases and the V segment lost 3 bases, leaving 4 bases of the junction unmatched. Per germline, CDR1 SGHTA and CDR2 FQGTGA. The CDR3 runs to 15 residues. CDR3 residues: CASSFSLAGGNEQFF. In nucleotides, the CDR3 is TGTGCCAGCAGCTTCAGTCTAGCGGGGGGGAATGAGCAGTTCTTC.

This chain joins TRBV5-5 and TRBJ1-2; D is ambiguous. CDR3 length: 13 residues. CDR1 SGHKS and CDR2 YYEKEE come from the germline V gene (reference sequence). Trimming removed 4 bases at V and 4 bases at J, with 11 bases between. The CDR3 protein is CASSLRVGYGYTF. The CDR3 DNA reads as TGTGCCAGCAGCCTTCGGGTCGGCTATGGCTACACCTTC.

This clone was seen once. V usage is TRBV7-9 and J usage is TRBJ1-4; TRBD1 matches at 11 bases. The CDR3 has 15 residues. The J segment lost 3 bases and the V segment lost 4 bases, leaving 1 base of the junction unmatched. Germline CDR1 and CDR2: SEHNR and FQNEAQ (reference sequence). The CDR3 is CASSSGQGANEKLFF. The CDR3 DNA sequence: TGTGCCAGCAGCTCGGGACAGGGGGCTAATGAAAAACTGTTTTTT.

The V and J genes are TRBV7-9 and TRBJ1-4; no clear D gene. The CDR3 runs to 13 residues. V was pared by 4 bases and J by 2 bases, with 5 bases between. Germline-derived CDR1 and CDR2 are SEHNR and FQNEAQ (reference sequence). CDR3 protein: CASSSETNEKLFF. CDR3 nucleotides: TGTGCCAGCAGCTCGGAGACTAATGAAAAACTGTTTTTT.

The J gene is TRBJ1-2, the V gene TRBV25-1; TRBD1 is a possible D gene (5 bases). The CDR3 extends over 14 amino acids. Deletions cut 4 bases from V and 2 bases from J, with 11 bases between. Germline V gives CDR1 MGHDK, CDR2 SYGVNS. The CDR3 DNA reads as TGTGCCAGCAGTGGGAGCACAGGAAACTATGGCTACACCTTC. The encoded protein is CASSGSTGNYGYTF.

The CDR3 nucleotides read TGTGCCAGCTCAGGACAGGGTCCCTCCTACGAGCAGTACTTC. This translates into CASSGQGPSYEQYF. The chain couples TRBV9 to TRBJ2-7, with TRBD1 matching 8 bases. The V segment lost 7 bases and the J segment 0 bases; nucleotides outside the gene matches: 6. The CDR3 covers 14 residues. In germline, CDR1 is SGDLS, CDR2 YYNGEE. The full variable domain, with the rest looked up from reference TRBV9 and TRBJ2-7, is DSGVTQTPKHLITATGQRVTLRCSPRSGDLSVYWYQQSLDQGLQFLIQYYNGEERAKGNILERFSAQQFPDLHSELNLSSLELGDSALYFCASSGQGPSYEQYFGPGTRLTVT.

V and J are TRBV11-2 and TRBJ2-7; 9 bases line up with TRBD2. This CDR3 comprises 15 residues. V was pared by 2 bases and J by 1 base, with 3 bases of the junction left unmatched. Germline V gene lookup returns CDR1 SGHAT and CDR2 FQNNGV. CDR3 in amino acids: CASSLLLAGSYEQYF. DNA for the CDR3: TGTGCCAGCAGCTTACTCCTAGCGGGATCCTACGAGCAGTACTTC.

This clone was seen a few times. The V call is TRBV29-1, the J call TRBJ2-6, with unresolved D. Trimming shortened V by 0 bases and J by 2 bases, and 5 bases separated the two germline ends. Per germline, CDR1 SQVTM and CDR2 ANQGSEA. The CDR3 covers 14 residues. DNA of the CDR3: TGCAGCGTTGAAGATTCTACTGGGGCCAACGTCCTGACTTTC. Protein product: CSVEDSTGANVLTF.

This chain uses TRBV5-1 with TRBJ2-5; D gene unclear. V was pared by 1 base and J by 2 bases, with 3 bases between. This CDR3 spans 12 amino acids. CDR1 and CDR2 from the germline V gene are SGHRS and YFSETQ. This CDR3 reads CASSLPQETQYF. The CDR3 DNA reads TGCGCCAGCAGCTTGCCTCAAGAGACCCAGTACTTC.

This chain connects TRBV7-9 to TRBJ2-5; the match to TRBD2 covers 12 bases. Germline V gene sequence: CDR1 SEHNR, CDR2 FQNEAQ (reference sequence). This CDR3 has 15 amino acids. J lost 2 bases, V lost 6 bases, and 4 bases had no gene match. CDR3: CASSTGTSGQETQYF. CDR3 DNA: TGTGCCAGCAGTACCGGGACTAGCGGGCAAGAGACCCAGTACTTC.

This clone was seen a handful of times. The chain employs TRBV6-4 and TRBJ2-2; 9 bases are a match to TRBD2. In germline, CDR1 is MRHNA, CDR2 SNTAGT. Trimming removed 5 bases from V and 6 bases from J; junction bases left unmatched: 1. CDR3 length equals 13 residues. The CDR3 reads CASSTSGSGELFF. DNA for the CDR3: TGTGCCAGCAGTACTAGCGGGTCCGGGGAGCTGTTTTTT.

The chain uses TRBV29-1 and TRBJ2-7; 10 nucleotides agree with TRBD1. V was clipped by 3 bases and J by 2 bases; unmatched bases: 4. The CDR3 extends over 14 amino acids. Germline values: CDR1 SQVTM, CDR2 ANQGSEA. Written as DNA, the CDR3 is TGCAGCGTTGAGGGGGACAGGGGCACCTACGAGCAGTACTTC. It is translated as CSVEGDRGTYEQYF.

This clone is medium-sized in the sample. The chain has TRBV15 and TRBJ2-6; D is possibly TRBD1 (6 bases). There are 16 residues in the CDR3. Trimming took off 8 bases at V and 0 bases at J, with 14 bases between the two ends. CDR1 LNHNV and CDR2 YYDKDF come from the germline V gene (reference sequence). The CDR3 spells CATGQGTHSGANVLTF. Here the CDR3 DNA reads TGTGCCACCGGCCAGGGGACACACTCTGGGGCCAACGTCCTGACTTTC.

The chain links TRBV10-2 to TRBJ1-5; D is uncertain. The germline CDR1 and CDR2 sequences are WSHSY and SAAADI. V was pared by 2 bases and J by 15 bases, with 17 bases between. The CDR3 is 13 amino acids. This chain's CDR3 is CASSEQERVQAHF. The CDR3, as DNA: TGCGCCAGCAGTGAGCAGGAGAGGGTCCAGGCGCATTTT.

The rearrangement joins TRBV28 to TRBJ2-7; 8 bases fit TRBD1. Germline CDR1 reads MDHEN; CDR2 reads SYDVKM. This CDR3 spans 14 amino acids. Losses at the gene ends were 3 bases for V and 5 bases for J; bases not matched to a gene: 6. The CDR3 loop is CASSFGETGDEQYF. The CDR3 nucleotides are TGTGCCAGCAGTTTTGGGGAGACAGGGGACGAGCAGTACTTC.